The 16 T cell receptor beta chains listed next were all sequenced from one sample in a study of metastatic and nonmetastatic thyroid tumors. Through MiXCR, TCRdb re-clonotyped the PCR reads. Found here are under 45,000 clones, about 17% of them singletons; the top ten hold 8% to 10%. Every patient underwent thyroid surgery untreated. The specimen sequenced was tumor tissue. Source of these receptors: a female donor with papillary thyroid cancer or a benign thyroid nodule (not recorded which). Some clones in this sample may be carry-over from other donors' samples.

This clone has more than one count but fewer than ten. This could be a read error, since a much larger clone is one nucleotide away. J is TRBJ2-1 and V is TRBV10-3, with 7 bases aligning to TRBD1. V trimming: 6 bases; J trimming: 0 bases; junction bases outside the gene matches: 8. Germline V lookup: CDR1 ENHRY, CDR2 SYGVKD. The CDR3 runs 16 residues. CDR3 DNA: TGTGCCATCAGGGGGGACAGTTGGGTCTCCTACAATGAGCAGTTCTTC. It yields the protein CAIRGDSWVSYNEQFF.

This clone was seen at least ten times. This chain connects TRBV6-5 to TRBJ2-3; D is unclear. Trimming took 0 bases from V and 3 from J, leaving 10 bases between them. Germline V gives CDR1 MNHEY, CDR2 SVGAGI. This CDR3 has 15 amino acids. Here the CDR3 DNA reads TGTGCCAGCAGTTACTCGAGCCAGTTGACAGATACGCAGTATTTT. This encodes CASSYSSQLTDTQYF.

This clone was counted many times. The CDR3 sequence: CASSSTYGYTF. The CDR3 nucleotides are TGTGCCAGCAGCTCGACCTATGGCTACACCTTC. The V call is TRBV3-1, the J call TRBJ1-2; D gene ambiguous. V gave up 5 bases and J gave up 4 bases, with 5 bases separating them. The CDR3 is 11 residues long. The V gene's germline CDR1 is LGHDT and CDR2 YNNKEL (reference sequence).

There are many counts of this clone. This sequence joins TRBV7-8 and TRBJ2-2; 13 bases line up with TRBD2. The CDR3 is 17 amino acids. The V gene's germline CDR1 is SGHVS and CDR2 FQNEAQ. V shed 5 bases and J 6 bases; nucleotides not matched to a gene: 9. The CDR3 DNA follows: TGTGCCAGCAGCCCCCGGACTAGCGGGAGTAAGTCCGGGGAGCTGTTTTTT. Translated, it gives CASSPRTSGSKSGELFF.

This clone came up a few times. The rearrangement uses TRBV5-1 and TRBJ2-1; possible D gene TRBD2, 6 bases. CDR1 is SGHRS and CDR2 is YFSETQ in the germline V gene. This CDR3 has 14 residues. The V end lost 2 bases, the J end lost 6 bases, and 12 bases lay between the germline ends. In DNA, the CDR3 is TGCGCCAGCAGCTTTAGCGGAGACCCCAATGAGCAGTTCTTC. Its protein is CASSFSGDPNEQFF.

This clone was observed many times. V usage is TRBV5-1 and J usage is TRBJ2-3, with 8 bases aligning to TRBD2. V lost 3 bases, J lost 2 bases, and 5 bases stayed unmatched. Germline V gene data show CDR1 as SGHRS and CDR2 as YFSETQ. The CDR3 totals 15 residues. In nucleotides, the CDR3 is TGCGCCAGCAGCTATTCTAGCGGGTACACAGATACGCAGTATTTT. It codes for CASSYSSGYTDTQYF.

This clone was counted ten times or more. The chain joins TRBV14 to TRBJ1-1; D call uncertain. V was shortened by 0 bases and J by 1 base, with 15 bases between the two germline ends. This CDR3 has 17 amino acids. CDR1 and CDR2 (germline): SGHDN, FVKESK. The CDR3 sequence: CASSQDLRYNENTEAFF. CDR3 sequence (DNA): TGTGCCAGCAGCCAAGATCTCCGGTATAACGAGAACACTGAAGCTTTCTTT.

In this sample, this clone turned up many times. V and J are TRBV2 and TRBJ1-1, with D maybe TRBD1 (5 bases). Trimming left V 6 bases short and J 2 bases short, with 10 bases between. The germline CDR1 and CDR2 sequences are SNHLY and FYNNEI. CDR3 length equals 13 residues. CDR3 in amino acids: CASSMTANTEAFF. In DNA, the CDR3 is TGTGCCAGCAGCATGACAGCTAACACTGAAGCTTTCTTT. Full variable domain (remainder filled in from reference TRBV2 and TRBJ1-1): EPEVTQTPSHQVTQMGQEVILRCVPISNHLYFYWYRQILGQKVEFLVSFYNNEISEKSEIFDDQFSVERPDGSNFTLKIRSTKLEDSAMYFCASSMTANTEAFFGQGTRLTVV.

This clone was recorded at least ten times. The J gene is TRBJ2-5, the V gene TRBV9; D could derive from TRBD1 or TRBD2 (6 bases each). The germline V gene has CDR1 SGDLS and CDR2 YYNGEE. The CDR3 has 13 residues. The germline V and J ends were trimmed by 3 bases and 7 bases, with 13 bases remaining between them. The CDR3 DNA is TGTGCCAGCAGCGCTCGACAGGAGGGGACCCAGTACTTC. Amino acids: CASSARQEGTQYF.

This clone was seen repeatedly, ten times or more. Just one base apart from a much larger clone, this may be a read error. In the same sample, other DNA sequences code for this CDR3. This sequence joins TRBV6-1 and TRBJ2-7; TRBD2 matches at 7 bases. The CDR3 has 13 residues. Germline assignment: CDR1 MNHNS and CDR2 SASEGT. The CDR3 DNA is TGTGCCAGCAGGAGGGGAGGGCGCTACGAGCAGTACTTT. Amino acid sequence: CASRRGGRYEQYF.

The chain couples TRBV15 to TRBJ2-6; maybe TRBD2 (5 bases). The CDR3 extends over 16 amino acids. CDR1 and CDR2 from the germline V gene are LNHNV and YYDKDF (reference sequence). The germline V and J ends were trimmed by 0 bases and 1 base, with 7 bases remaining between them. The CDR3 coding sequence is TGTGCCACCAGCAGAGATCGGGGTTCTGGGGCCAACGTCCTGACTTTC. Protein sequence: CATSRDRGSGANVLTF. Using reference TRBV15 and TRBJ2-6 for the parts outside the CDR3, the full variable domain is DAMVIQNPRYQVTQFGKPVTLSCSQTLNHNVMYWYQQKSSQAPKLLFHYYDKDFNNEADTPDNFQSRRPNTSFCFLDIRSPGLGDTAMYLCATSRDRGSGANVLTFGAGSRLTVL.

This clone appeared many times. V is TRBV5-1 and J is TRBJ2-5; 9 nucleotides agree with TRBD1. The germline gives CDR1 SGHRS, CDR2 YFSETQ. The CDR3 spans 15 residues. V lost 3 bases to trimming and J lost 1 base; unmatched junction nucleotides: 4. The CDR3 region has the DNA TGCGCCAGCAGCTGGGGGGGACAGGGCCAAGAGACCCAGTACTTC. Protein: CASSWGGQGQETQYF.

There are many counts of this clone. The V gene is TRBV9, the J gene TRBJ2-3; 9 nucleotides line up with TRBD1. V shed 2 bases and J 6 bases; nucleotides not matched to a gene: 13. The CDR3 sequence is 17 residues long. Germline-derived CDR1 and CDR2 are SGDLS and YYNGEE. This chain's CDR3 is CASSVHWDREIIDTQYF. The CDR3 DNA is TGTGCCAGCAGCGTCCACTGGGACAGGGAAATTATTGATACGCAGTATTTT.

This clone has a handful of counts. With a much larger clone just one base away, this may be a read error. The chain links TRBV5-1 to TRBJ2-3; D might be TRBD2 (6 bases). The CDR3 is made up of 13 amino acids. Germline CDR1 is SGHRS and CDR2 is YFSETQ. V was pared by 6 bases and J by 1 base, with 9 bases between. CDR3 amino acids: CASTEGRTDTQYF. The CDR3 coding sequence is TGCGCCAGCACGGAGGGGCGCACAGATACGCAGTATTTT. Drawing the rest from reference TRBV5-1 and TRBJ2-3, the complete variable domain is KAGVTQTPRYLIKTRGQQVTLSCSPISGHRSVSWYQQTPGQGLQFLFEYFSETQRNKGNFPGRFSGRQFSNSRSEMNVSTLELGDSALYLCASTEGRTDTQYFGPGTRLTVL.

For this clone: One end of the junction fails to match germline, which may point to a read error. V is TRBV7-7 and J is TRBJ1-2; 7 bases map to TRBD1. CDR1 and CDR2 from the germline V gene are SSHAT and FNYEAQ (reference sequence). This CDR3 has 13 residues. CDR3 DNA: TGTGCTAGCAGCCAGTACAGGGGCCCTGGCTACACCTTC. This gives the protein CASSQYRGPGYTF.

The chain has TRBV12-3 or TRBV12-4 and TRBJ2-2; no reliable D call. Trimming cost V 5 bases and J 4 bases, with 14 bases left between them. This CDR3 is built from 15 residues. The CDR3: CASSLQTISTGELFF. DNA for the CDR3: TGTGCCAGCAGTCTTCAGACCATAAGCACCGGGGAGCTGTTTTTT.